This T cell receptor beta chain stems from a study of T cell responses to AZD1222 COVID-19 vaccine. Repertoires were generated with immunoSEQ multiplex PCR, while TCRdb's copy carries only in-frame clones and drops some. Among 100,000 or so clones listed, around nine tenths were seen once. On this clone itself: What it recognizes is unknown.

This CDR3 is built from 15 residues. The germline gives CDR1 MNHEY, CDR2 SVGEGT. The ends were cut back, 2 bases at V and 5 bases at J, with 15 bases in the middle. Overall study results and limits: At baseline, just 6 or 7 AZD1222 recipients tested seropositive.

The input for sequencing was peripheral blood, taken on day 0 of AZD1222 vaccination. The chain joins TRBV6-2 or TRBV6-3 to TRBJ2-5; D possibly uses TRBD1 or TRBD2 (5 bases each). The clonotype originates from an adult in good health. CDR3: CASSYPRTGPETQYF. CDR3 sequence (DNA): TGTGCCAGCAGTTACCCCAGGACGGGACCTGAGACCCAGTACTTC.